A single TCR beta chain is shown here with its context. With 4 bases removed from V and 8 bases from J, the gap between germline ends came to 17 bases. CDR1 is MNHEY and CDR2 is SMNVEV in the germline V gene (reference sequence). This CDR3 spans 15 amino acids. This sample stems from a study of blood T cell repertoires in COVID-19. Study background: COVID-19 samples from acute and convalescent phases originated in the United States, Italy and Spain. PBMCs, B-cell-depleted T cells, or T cells were the source of the cDNA or gDNA that made up the material.

Original data processing: Estimation of nucleated cell counts relied on the amplification of reference gene primers. This table comes from immunoSEQ multiplex PCR, and its TCRdb copy is limited to in-frame clones, with some not included. Clone size and the V and J calls come from that table; the DNA yielded D and trimming. The sample lists about 120,000 clones, 60% to 85% occurring once. The chain employs TRBV27 and TRBJ1-4; D possibly corresponds to TRBD1 (6 bases). Sequenced: peripheral blood. The sequence came from a man between 65 and 85 years old with acute or convalescent COVID-19. The CDR3, as DNA: TGTGCCAGCAGTTCGGCTACGGGACATGAAGAAAAACTGTTTTTT. It is translated as CASSSATGHEEKLFF.